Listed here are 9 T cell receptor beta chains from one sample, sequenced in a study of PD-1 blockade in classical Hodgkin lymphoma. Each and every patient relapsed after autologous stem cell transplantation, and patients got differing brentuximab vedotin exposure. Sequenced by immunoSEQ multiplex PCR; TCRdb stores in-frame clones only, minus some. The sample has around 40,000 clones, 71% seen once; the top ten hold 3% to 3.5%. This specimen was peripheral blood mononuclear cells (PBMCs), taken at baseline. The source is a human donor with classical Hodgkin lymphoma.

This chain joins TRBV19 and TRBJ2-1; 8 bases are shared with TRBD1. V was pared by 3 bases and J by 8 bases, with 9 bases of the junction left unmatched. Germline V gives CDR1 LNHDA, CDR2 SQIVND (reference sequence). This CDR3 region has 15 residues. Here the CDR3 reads CASSILGTGTDEQFF. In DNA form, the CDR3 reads TGTGCCAGTAGTATCCTCGGGACAGGTACAGATGAGCAGTTCTTC. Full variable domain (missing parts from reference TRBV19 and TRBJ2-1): DGGITQSPKYLFRKEGQNVTLSCEQNLNHDAMYWYRQDPGQGLRLIYYSQIVNDFQKGDIAEGYSVSREKKESFPLTVTSAQKNPTAFYLCASSILGTGTDEQFFGPGTRLTVL.

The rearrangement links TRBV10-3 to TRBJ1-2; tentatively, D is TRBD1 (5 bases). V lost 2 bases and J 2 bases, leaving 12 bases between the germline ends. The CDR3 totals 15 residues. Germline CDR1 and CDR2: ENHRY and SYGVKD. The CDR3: CAISENGAKNYGYTF. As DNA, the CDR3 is TGTGCCATCAGTGAGAACGGGGCCAAGAACTATGGCTACACCTTC.

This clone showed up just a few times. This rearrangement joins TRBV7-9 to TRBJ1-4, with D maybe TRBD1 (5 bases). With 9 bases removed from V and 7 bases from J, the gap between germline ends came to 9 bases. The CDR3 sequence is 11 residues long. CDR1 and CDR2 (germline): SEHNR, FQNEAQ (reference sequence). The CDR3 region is CASQGSEKLFF. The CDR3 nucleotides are TGTGCCAGTCAGGGTAGTGAAAAACTGTTTTTT.

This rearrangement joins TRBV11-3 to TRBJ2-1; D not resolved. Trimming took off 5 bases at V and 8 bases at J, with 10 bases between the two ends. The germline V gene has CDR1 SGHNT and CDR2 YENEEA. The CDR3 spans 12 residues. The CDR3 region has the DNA TGTGCCAGCAGCCTCGGACGGGATGAGCAGTTCTTC. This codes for CASSLGRDEQFF.

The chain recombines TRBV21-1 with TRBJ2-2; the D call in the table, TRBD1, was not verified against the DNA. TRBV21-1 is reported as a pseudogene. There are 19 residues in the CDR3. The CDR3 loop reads CASSPRRQGNFANTGELFF. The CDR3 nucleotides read TGTGCCAGCAGCCCGAGGAGGCAGGGGAATTTCGCGAACACCGGGGAGCTGTTTTTT.

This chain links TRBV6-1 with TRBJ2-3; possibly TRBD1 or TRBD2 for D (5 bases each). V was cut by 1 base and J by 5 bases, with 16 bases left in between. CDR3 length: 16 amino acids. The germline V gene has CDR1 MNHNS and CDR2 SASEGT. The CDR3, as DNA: TGTGCCAGCAGTGAAGAGGGGACCAAGCAGATAGATACGCAGTATTTT. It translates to CASSEEGTKQIDTQYF.

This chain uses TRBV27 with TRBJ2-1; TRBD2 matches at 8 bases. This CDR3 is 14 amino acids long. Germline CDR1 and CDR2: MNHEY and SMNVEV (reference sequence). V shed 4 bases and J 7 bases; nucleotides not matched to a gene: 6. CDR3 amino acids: CASSSLAGINEQFF. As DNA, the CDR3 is TGTGCCAGCAGTTCTCTAGCGGGTATTAATGAGCAGTTCTTC.

As DNA, the CDR3 is TGTGCCAGCAGCTTGTTCGCCCTAGCGGGCTCCTCCTACGAGCAGTACTTC. Amino acid sequence: CASSLFALAGSSYEQYF. This chain joins TRBV5-4 and TRBJ2-7; 8 bases match TRBD2. Trimming cost V 1 base and J 0 bases; bases outside gene matches: 9. This CDR3 has 17 amino acids. CDR1 SGHNT and CDR2 YYREEE come from the germline V gene (reference sequence).

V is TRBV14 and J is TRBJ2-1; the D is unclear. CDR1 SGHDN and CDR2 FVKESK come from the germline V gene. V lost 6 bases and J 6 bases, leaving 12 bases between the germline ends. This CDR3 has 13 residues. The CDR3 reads CASRKARSNEQFF. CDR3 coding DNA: TGTGCCAGCAGGAAGGCCCGTAGCAATGAGCAGTTCTTC.